One sample yielded the 8 T cell receptor beta chains listed below, sequenced in a study of blood T cell repertoires in COVID-19. Clones were sequenced by immunoSEQ multiplex PCR, and TCRdb holds only the in-frame ones, with some missing. Among about 300,000 clones listed, approximately 88% were seen once. Sequenced: PBMCs or T cells enriched from blood (not recorded which). The receptors shown here come from a woman between 35 and 50 years old who had recovered from COVID-19.

This clone was recorded a few times. The genes are TRBV20-1 and TRBJ1-2; 7 bases match TRBD1. Germline loops: CDR1 DFQATT, CDR2 SNEGSKA (reference sequence). Unmatched junction bases numbered 16, after V lost 3 bases and J lost 0 bases. The CDR3 runs to 18 residues. The CDR3 loop is CSASIGAGTETSNYGYTF. In nucleotides, the CDR3 is TGCAGTGCTAGTATTGGGGCGGGGACAGAGACTTCTAACTATGGCTACACCTTC.

V usage is TRBV7-2 and J usage is TRBJ2-4; D gene unclear. Trimming pared 1 base from V and 0 bases from J, leaving 4 bases between. This CDR3 has 14 amino acids. Germline-derived CDR1 and CDR2 are SGHTA and FQGNSA. The CDR3 protein is CASSLGLAKNIQYF. The CDR3 DNA follows: TGTGCCAGCAGCTTAGGGCTAGCCAAAAACATTCAGTACTTC.

The chain joins TRBV5-1 to TRBJ1-4, with 8 positions matching TRBD1. The CDR3 runs 15 residues. With 4 bases clipped from V and 1 base from J, the junction kept 3 bases outside the gene matches. The germline CDR1 and CDR2 sequences are SGHRS and YFSETQ. This CDR3 reads CASSQGAQTNEKLFF. The DNA for the CDR3 is TGCGCCAGCAGCCAGGGGGCGCAAACTAATGAAAAACTGTTTTTT.

CDR3: CASTPGTSNYGYTF. The CDR3 DNA is TGCGCCAGCACCCCAGGCACCTCGAACTATGGCTACACCTTC. V usage is TRBV5-1 and J usage is TRBJ1-2; D is unclear. CDR3 size: 14 residues. Trimming left V 6 bases short and J 2 bases short, with 14 bases between. Per germline, CDR1 SGHRS and CDR2 YFSETQ.

The gene calls are TRBV18 and TRBJ2-7; maybe TRBD2 (6 bases). V was pared by 6 bases and J by 1 base, with 16 bases between. This CDR3 region has 15 residues. Germline V gene sequence: CDR1 KGHSH, CDR2 LQKENI. The CDR3 nucleotides are TGTGCCAGCTCCCCGCGACTAGTGGGATCCTACGAGCAGTACTTC. Translated, it gives CASSPRLVGSYEQYF.

The chain carries TRBV12-3 or TRBV12-4 and TRBJ2-4; a possible D gene is TRBD1 (5 bases). The CDR3 has 13 residues. V was trimmed by 8 bases and J by 9 bases, leaving 17 bases between them. The CDR3 DNA reads as TGTGCCAGCGCGCGTGGGGCCTCTATCATTCAGTACTTC. Residues: CASARGASIIQYF.

The chain uses TRBV30 and TRBJ1-2; maybe TRBD1 (6 bases). Germline CDR1 reads GTSNPN; CDR2 reads SVGIG (reference sequence). Trimming pared 3 bases from V and 7 bases from J, leaving 12 bases between. The CDR3 runs to 12 residues. The CDR3 spells CAWRGGGSGYTF. The CDR3 nucleotides are TGTGCCTGGAGGGGAGGGGGTAGTGGCTACACCTTC. Full variable domain (outside the CDR3, taken from reference TRBV30 and TRBJ1-2): SQTIHQWPATLVQPVGSPLSLECTVEGTSNPNLYWYRQAAGRGLQLLFYSVGIGQISSEVPQNLSASRPQDRQFILSSKKLLLSDSGFYLCAWRGGGSGYTFGSGTRLTVV.

The rearrangement links TRBV6-5 to TRBJ2-1; the match to TRBD2 covers 8 bases. Per the germline V gene, CDR1 is MNHEY and CDR2 is SVGAGI. V gave up 4 bases and J gave up 0 bases; unmatched junction bases: 2. There are 15 residues in the CDR3. The CDR3 sequence is CASSWSGSSYNEQFF. In DNA form, the CDR3 reads TGTGCCAGCAGTTGGAGCGGGAGCTCCTACAATGAGCAGTTCTTC.